This TCR beta chain was identified in a study of cytomegalovirus exposure and HLA in healthy donors. PCR primers comprised 60 Vbeta and 13 Jbeta primers. Sequencing was performed with immunoSEQ multiplex PCR; in TCRdb, only in-frame clones are kept and a portion is missing. The table shows fewer than 140,000 clones, with less than 80% occurring only once. The CDR3 loop spans 14 amino acids. Trimming pared 6 bases from V and 6 bases from J, leaving 14 bases between. The germline V gene encodes CDR1 MRHNA and CDR2 SNTAGT. Each donor's status was that of a healthy bone marrow donor. The sequencing input was PBMCs. This TCR was recovered from a man aged 55 to 69 in good health and CMV-seronegative. The V gene is TRBV6-4, the J gene TRBJ2-2, with D perhaps TRBD1 (5 bases). The CDR3, as DNA: TGTGCCAGCAGAGAGACAGCAGCGTCCGGGGAGCTGTTTTTT. Translation gives CASRETAASGELFF.